This entry concerns a single T cell receptor (beta chain). This sample stems from a study of control samples from healthy donors and cancer patients. The method was immunoSEQ multiplex PCR; TCRdb's version includes in-frame clones alone and lacks a portion of them. The table includes about 55,000 clones, around 90% detected once. This CDR3 is 17 amino acids long. With 0 bases removed from V and 4 bases from J, the gap between germline ends came to 17 bases. Per germline, CDR1 SGDLS and CDR2 YYNGEE. V is TRBV9 and J is TRBJ1-3; the D is unclear. The sequence was collected from a man aged 45 to 65 in good health. Specimen: blood. CDR3 nucleotide sequence: TGTGCCAGCAGCGTAGGCCAAGGTGGAGCGGTCGGAAACACCATATATTTT. This translates into CASSVGQGGAVGNTIYF.